Reported below is one TCR beta chain. Its cognate antigen is unknown. TCRdb analysed the reads with MiXCR anew, one entry per CDR3 protein. This sample has about 220,000 distinct CDR3 sequences; around 35% occur once, and the top ten carry around 64%. The sample originates from a study of T cell repertoires in cytomegalovirus infection. Study details: CMV epitopes that were recently identified and HLA-C-restricted were used alongside well-studied HLA-B-restricted ones. CMV infection plus the matching HLA type was flagged by public TCR beta signatures. Notes on the study in general: Across the ex vivo response, the dominant clonotypes were HLA-C-restricted CMV-specific TCR beta clonotypes. Cumulated frequencies of public TCR beta families served to identify carriers of CMV plus the relevant HLA.

This CDR3 has 14 amino acids. From germline, CDR1 is MDHEN and CDR2 SYDVKM. The V gene lost 2 bases and the J gene lost 6 bases, with 8 bases spanning the gap. This chain connects TRBV28 to TRBJ1-6; D may be TRBD1 (6 bases). The source material was CD8+ T cells from cultured PBMCs, sampled from culture after CMV antigen stimulation. The source of this sequence is a human donor in good health (CMV status not recorded). Some clones in this sample may be carry-over from other donors' samples. CDR3 amino acids: CASSLRGVNSPLHF. The CDR3 coding sequence is TGTGCCAGCAGTTTAAGGGGGGTTAATTCACCCCTCCACTTT.